There are many counts of the clone carrying this TCR beta chain. The antigen remains undetermined. Because this beta chain is a stray read in a library intended to capture alpha chains, its abundance should not be given much weight. The data were taken from a study of spatial heterogeneity in lung cancer. Whole-study findings and limits: The recorded estimate of tumor T cell coverage is about 6.8% for alpha chains and roughly 12% for beta chains. Numbers of ubiquitous and regional expanded TCRs tracked ubiquitous and regional nonsynonymous mutation counts, respectively. Tracking of tumor mutation counts was seen in expanded intratumoral alpha and beta TCR counts.

The time point denotes: sample taken at primary tumor resection. Untreated early-stage non-small cell lung cancer patients, around 70 in total, were the donors. Unsorted tumor, nontumor lung tissue or cryopreserved PBMC supplied the whole RNA. Trimming cost V 1 base and J 2 bases; bases outside gene matches: 3. This CDR3 is 17 amino acids long. Germline V gene lookup returns CDR1 LGHDT and CDR2 YNNKEL (reference sequence). TCRdb called the 5' RACE reads again in MiXCR, with one record for every CDR3 protein. The sample consists of about 9,400 distinct CDR3 sequences, approximately 6.3% of them appearing once.

The chain has TRBV3-1 and TRBJ2-5, with 14 bases lining up with TRBD2. Specimen: lung tumor tissue, collected at surgery. This TCR was sampled from a male donor with early-stage non-small cell lung cancer. The CDR3 is CASSQGLAGGPQETQYF. CDR3 sequence (DNA): TGTGCCAGCAGCCAAGGACTAGCGGGAGGGCCTCAAGAGACCCAGTACTTC.